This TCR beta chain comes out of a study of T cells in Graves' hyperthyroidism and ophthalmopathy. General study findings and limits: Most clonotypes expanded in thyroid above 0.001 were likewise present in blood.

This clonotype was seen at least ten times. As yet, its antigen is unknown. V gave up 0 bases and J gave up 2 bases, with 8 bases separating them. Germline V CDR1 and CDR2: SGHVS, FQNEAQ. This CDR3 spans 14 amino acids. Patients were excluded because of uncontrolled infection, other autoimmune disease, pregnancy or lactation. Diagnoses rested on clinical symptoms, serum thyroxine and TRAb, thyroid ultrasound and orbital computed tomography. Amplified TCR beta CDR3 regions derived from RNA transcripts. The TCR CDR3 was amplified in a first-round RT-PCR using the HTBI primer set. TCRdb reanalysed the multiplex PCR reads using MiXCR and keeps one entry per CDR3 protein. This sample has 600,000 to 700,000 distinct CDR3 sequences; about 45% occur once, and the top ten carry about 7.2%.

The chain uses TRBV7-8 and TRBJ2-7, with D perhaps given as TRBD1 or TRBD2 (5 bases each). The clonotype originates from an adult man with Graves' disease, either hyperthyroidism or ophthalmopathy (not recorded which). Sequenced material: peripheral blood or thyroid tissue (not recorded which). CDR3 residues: CASSLAGAAYEQYF. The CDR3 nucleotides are TGTGCCAGCAGCTTAGCCGGGGCCGCCTACGAGCAGTACTTC.